This TCR beta chain was found in a study of blood T cell repertoires in COVID-19. Overall study context: T cells, B-cell-depleted T cells, or PBMCs provided the cDNA or gDNA that served as material.

Some clones are missing from TCRdb's copy, which holds only in-frame ones; the method was immunoSEQ multiplex PCR. The sample comprises around 400,000 clones, around 87% of which are singletons, and roughly 2% rests with the top ten. The source is a woman in her sixties with COVID-19, enrolled during active disease. The source material was peripheral blood.

The CDR3 loop reads CAWSGSGAQTQYF. DNA for the CDR3: TGTGCCTGGAGTGGGAGCGGGGCCCAGACCCAGTACTTC. The chain uses TRBV30 and TRBJ2-5; 7 positions agree with TRBD2. V lost 1 base to trimming and J lost 6 bases; unmatched junction nucleotides: 5. CDR3 length equals 13 residues. Looked up from germline, CDR1 is GTSNPN and CDR2 is SVGIG (reference sequence).